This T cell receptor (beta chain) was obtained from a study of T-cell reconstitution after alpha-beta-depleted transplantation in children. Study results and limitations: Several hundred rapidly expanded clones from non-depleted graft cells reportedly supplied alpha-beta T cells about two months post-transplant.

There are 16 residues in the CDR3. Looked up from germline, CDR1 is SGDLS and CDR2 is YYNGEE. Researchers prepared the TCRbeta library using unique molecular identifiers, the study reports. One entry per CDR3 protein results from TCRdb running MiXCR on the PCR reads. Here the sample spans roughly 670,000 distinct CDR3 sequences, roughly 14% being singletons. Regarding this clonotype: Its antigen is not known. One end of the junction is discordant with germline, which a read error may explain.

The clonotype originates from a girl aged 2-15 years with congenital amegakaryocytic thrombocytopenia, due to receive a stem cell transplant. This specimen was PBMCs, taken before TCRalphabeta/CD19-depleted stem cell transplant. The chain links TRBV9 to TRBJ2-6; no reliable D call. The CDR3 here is CSSSVDIISGANVLTF. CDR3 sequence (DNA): TGTTCCAGCAGCGTCGATATTATCTCTGGGGCCAACGTCCTGACTTTC.